Each of the 31 T cell receptor beta chains below was sequenced from the same sample in a study of molecular identifiers for immune sequencing clone quantification. TCRdb itself ran the PCR reads through MiXCR, one entry per CDR3 protein. The sample holds about 97,000 distinct CDR3 sequences, 20% to 30% seen once. The sequencing sample was made of naive CD8+ T cells from blood, with Jurkat cell RNA spiked in. Subset indicated: FACS-sorted CD8+CD4-CCR7+CD45RA+ naive T cells. The receptors were gathered from a human donor in good health. Some libraries in this study had Jurkat cell RNA spiked in.

This clonotype was counted between two and nine times. The V gene is TRBV11-2, the J gene TRBJ2-3; 14 bases fit TRBD2. V dropped 5 bases and J dropped 0; count of bases not matched to a gene: 4. The CDR3 totals 17 residues. Germline V gene data show CDR1 as SGHAT and CDR2 as FQNNGV. CDR3 sequence reads: CASSGLAGGTSTDTQYF. CDR3 bases: TGTGCCAGCAGCGGACTAGCGGGGGGTACTAGCACAGATACGCAGTATTTT.

This clonotype was detected ten times or more. The genes are TRBV7-2 and TRBJ1-3; D is unresolved. CDR1 SGHTA and CDR2 FQGNSA come from the germline V gene. V was clipped by 1 base and J by 3 bases, with 7 bases between them. The CDR3 spans 14 residues. The CDR3 sequence is CASSLDGYGNTIYF. The CDR3 nucleotides read TGTGCCAGCAGCTTAGACGGCTATGGAAACACCATATATTTT.

This clonotype was seen at least ten times. This chain uses TRBV24-1 with TRBJ1-5, with TRBD1 matching over 8 bases. CDR1 is KGHDR and CDR2 is SFDVKD in the germline V gene. V trimming: 0 bases; J trimming: 1 base; junction bases outside the gene matches: 16. This CDR3 has 21 residues. The CDR3 loop is CATSDLQGAGGKLRSNQPQHF. The CDR3, as DNA: TGTGCCACCAGTGATTTGCAAGGGGCAGGGGGCAAATTGAGGAGCAATCAGCCCCAGCATTTT.

This clonotype has at least ten counts. The chain couples TRBV12-3 or TRBV12-4 to TRBJ1-1; a weak D match, TRBD1 (6 bases). V lost 1 base to trimming and J lost 5 bases, with 11 bases between them. This CDR3 comprises 14 residues. The CDR3 is CASSLVGALTEAFF. The CDR3, as DNA: TGTGCCAGCAGTTTAGTGGGGGCTTTGACTGAAGCTTTCTTT.

This clonotype was counted at least ten times. V is TRBV12-3 or TRBV12-4 and J is TRBJ2-1, with 8 bases identical to TRBD2. There are 13 residues in the CDR3. Germline trimming cut 3 bases from V and 9 bases from J; bases unmatched to any gene: 4. CDR3 in DNA: TGTGCCAGCAGTTTCAAACTAGCGGTTGAGCAGTTCTTC. Translated, it gives CASSFKLAVEQFF.

Comments on this clonotype: At one end, the junction sequence differs from germline, possibly due to a read error. This chain uses TRBV15 with TRBJ2-2, with 7 bases matching TRBD2. Germline V gives CDR1 LNHNV, CDR2 YYDKDF (reference sequence). This CDR3 region has 15 residues. The CDR3 bases are TGTGCCACCCGCAGAGAGCGGGGTGCCCCCGGGGGGCTGTTTTTT. This codes for CATRRERGAPGGLFF.

This chain links TRBV7-9 with TRBJ2-7; D unclear. CDR3 length: 14 amino acids. V was cut by 5 bases and J by 1 base, with 12 bases left in between. Germline loops: CDR1 SEHNR, CDR2 FQNEAQ (reference sequence). The CDR3 DNA reads TGTGCCAGCAGCCCCATTTGGGGTTCCTACGAGCAGTACTTC. Amino acids: CASSPIWGSYEQYF.

Of note for this clonotype: It may be a read error: a sequence one base away is much more abundant. The chain employs TRBV19 and TRBJ1-5, with D perhaps matching TRBD1 (5 bases). CDR1 LNHDA and CDR2 SQIVND come from the germline V gene (reference sequence). Trimming left V 8 bases short and J 0 bases short, with 14 bases between. The CDR3 totals 15 residues. As DNA, the CDR3 is TGTGCCAGTGGCCCGACAGATTATAGCAATCAGCCCCAGCATTTT. It codes for CASGPTDYSNQPQHF. Full variable domain (remainder filled in from reference TRBV19 and TRBJ1-5): DGGITQSPKYLFRKEGQNVTLSCEQNLNHDAMYWYRQDPGQGLRLIYYSQIVNDFQKGDIAEGYSVSREKKESFPLTVTSAQKNPTAFYLCASGPTDYSNQPQHFGDGTRLSIL.

Notes on this clonotype: Germline and junction disagree at one end, which may indicate a read error. This chain uses TRBV7-9 with TRBJ2-7; 11 positions match TRBD2. The CDR3 length is 16 residues. Germline values: CDR1 SEHNR, CDR2 FQNEAQ (reference sequence). CDR3 nucleotides: TGTGCCAGCAGCTTAACTAGCGGGAGACGATGGTACGAGCAGGACTTC. This encodes CASSLTSGRRWYEQDF.

CDR3 DNA sequence: TGCAGCGTTGAATATTGGGGGCCAGCTAACTATGGCTACACCTTC. Protein product: CSVEYWGPANYGYTF. The chain combines TRBV29-1 with TRBJ1-2; the D gene is possibly TRBD1 (6 bases). V gave up 2 bases and J gave up 0 bases, with 13 bases separating them. The CDR3 consists of 15 residues. Per the germline V gene, CDR1 is SQVTM and CDR2 is ANQGSEA.

Concerning this clonotype: The junction shows a germline mismatch at one end, possibly a read error. The gene calls are TRBV6-1 and TRBJ2-7; 8 nucleotides align to TRBD2. The germline CDR1 and CDR2 sequences are MNHNS and SASEGT. This CDR3 comprises 14 residues. CDR3 nucleotides: TGTGCCAGCAGTCAAGGGACTAGATCCTACAAGCAGTACTTC. This sequence encodes CASSQGTRSYKQYF.

V and J are TRBV14 and TRBJ2-1; 10 bases map to TRBD2. Germline trimming cut 1 base from V and 10 bases from J; bases unmatched to any gene: 7. The germline gives CDR1 SGHDN, CDR2 FVKESK. The CDR3 covers 15 residues. Written as DNA, the CDR3 is TGTGCCAGCAGCCAAGCGAGCGGGAGGGCCCGAGAGCAGTTCTTC. This sequence encodes CASSQASGRAREQFF.

This clonotype has more than one count but fewer than ten. The chain couples TRBV11-1 to TRBJ2-5, with D maybe TRBD2 (5 bases). V was pared by 1 base and J by 3 bases, with 9 bases between. Germline loops: CDR1 SGHAT, CDR2 FQDESV (reference sequence). CDR3 length: 14 residues. CDR3 coding DNA: TGTGCCAGCAGCTTAGGATACGGGGAAGAGACCCAGTACTTC. Amino acids: CASSLGYGEETQYF. Based on the CDR3 plus reference TRBV11-1 and TRBJ2-5, the full variable domain is EAEVAQSPRYKITEKSQAVAFWCDPISGHATLYWYRQILGQGPELLVQFQDESVVDDSQLPKDRFSAERLKGVDSTLKIQPAELGDSAMYLCASSLGYGEETQYFGPGTRLLVL.

This clonotype was seen a few times. This chain joins TRBV14 and TRBJ2-7; D might be TRBD2 (6 bases). Trimming took 2 bases from V and 7 from J, leaving 18 bases between them. CDR1 and CDR2 from the germline V gene are SGHDN and FVKESK. The CDR3 has 15 amino acids. DNA of the CDR3: TGTGCCAGCAGCCAACGGAGGGGTCTCTTGGGTGAGCAGTACTTC. Translating gives CASSQRRGLLGEQYF. The full variable domain, in which reference TRBV14 and TRBJ2-7 provide the parts outside the CDR3, is EAGVTQFPSHSVIEKGQTVTLRCDPISGHDNLYWYRRVMGKEIKFLLHFVKESKQDESGMPNNRFLAERTGGTYSTLKVQPAELEDSGVYFCASSQRRGLLGEQYFGPGTRLTVT.

This clonotype has only a few counts. This chain links TRBV19 with TRBJ2-6; the match to TRBD1 covers 9 bases. The CDR3 covers 17 residues. The germline V gene encodes CDR1 LNHDA and CDR2 SQIVND (reference sequence). With V trimmed by 6 bases and J by 3 bases, 9 bases remained unmatched. The CDR3 DNA reads TGTGCCAGTAGAGAGGGGACAGGGCATATTGGGGCCAACGTCCTGACTTTC. This gives the protein CASREGTGHIGANVLTF.

Many counts were recorded for this clonotype. The rearrangement links TRBV7-6 to TRBJ2-7; D remains ambiguous. Trimming took 5 bases from V and 3 from J, leaving 11 bases between them. The CDR3 totals 13 residues. CDR1 is SGHVS and CDR2 is FNYEAQ in the germline V gene. The CDR3 reads CASSRSQDYEQYF. CDR3 nucleotides: TGTGCCAGCAGCCGTAGCCAAGACTACGAGCAGTACTTC.

The genes are TRBV28 and TRBJ2-5; D is unresolved. CDR1 and CDR2 (germline): MDHEN, SYDVKM. The CDR3 is 15 amino acids. V dropped 3 bases and J dropped 5 bases, with 16 bases sitting between them. The CDR3 sequence is CASSFSTGPGETQYF. CDR3 in DNA: TGTGCCAGCAGTTTCTCGACTGGGCCCGGGGAGACCCAGTACTTC.

About this clonotype: A much more abundant neighbour one base away suggests this may be a read error. This sequence joins TRBV7-2 and TRBJ2-7, with D perhaps matching TRBD2 (5 bases). The CDR3 has 17 amino acids. Trimming cost V 5 bases and J 3 bases, with 23 bases left between them. The germline CDR1 and CDR2 sequences are SGHTA and FQGNSA. The CDR3: CASSPTPGESPLYEQYF. Here the CDR3 DNA reads TGTGCCAGCAGCCCAACCCCCGGGGAGAGCCCGCTCTACGAGCAGTACTTC.

Worth noting for this clonotype: The junction does not match germline at one end; this may be a read error. V usage is TRBV25-1 and J usage is TRBJ1-1; D remains ambiguous. There are 18 residues in the CDR3. Germline-derived CDR1 and CDR2 are MGHDK and SYGVNS. The CDR3 spells CASSEYIPDGNLNTGAFF. The CDR3 region has the DNA TGTGCCAGCAGTGAATATATCCCAGACGGGAACCTGAACACTGGAGCTTTCTTT.

A remark on this clonotype: A much larger clone sits a single nucleotide away, making a read error possible. The chain employs TRBV6-5 and TRBJ1-1; perhaps TRBD1 as D (5 bases). Germline V CDR1 and CDR2: MNHEY, SVGAGI. The CDR3 spans 13 residues. Trimming left V 8 bases short and J 4 bases short, with 14 bases between. The CDR3 protein is CASYGAGSTEAFF. The CDR3 DNA sequence: TGTGCCAGCTATGGGGCAGGCAGCACTGAAGCTTTCTTT.

This clonotype occurred many times. The chain has TRBV9 and TRBJ1-3; D remains ambiguous. CDR1 and CDR2 (germline): SGDLS, YYNGEE. V was pared by 0 bases and J by 1 base, with 5 bases between. The CDR3 totals 14 residues. Written as DNA, the CDR3 is TGTGCCAGCAGCGTAGAGGGTTCTGGAAACACCATATATTTT. This sequence encodes CASSVEGSGNTIYF.

This clonotype appeared many times. The rearrangement joins TRBV12-3 or TRBV12-4 to TRBJ2-5; possibly TRBD1 for D (6 bases). V was clipped by 1 base and J by 5 bases, with 11 bases between them. The CDR3 has 14 residues. In DNA form, the CDR3 reads TGTGCCAGCAGTTTAGGGTCAGGGGTGGAGACCCAGTACTTC. Encoded protein: CASSLGSGVETQYF.

As for this clonotype: A read error may explain this, as a much larger clone is one base away. The rearrangement uses TRBV7-9 and TRBJ2-1; D is perhaps TRBD1 or TRBD2 (5 bases each). This CDR3 has 16 amino acids. Germline assignment: CDR1 SEHNR and CDR2 FQNEAQ (reference sequence). CDR3 nucleotides: TGTGCCTGCAGCCCCTCAGGGCGTCTCGGGGACAATGAGCAGTTCTTC. This encodes CACSPSGRLGDNEQFF.

Many counts were recorded for this clonotype. This chain uses TRBV20-1 with TRBJ1-1; D gene uncertain. Trimming stripped 3 bases from V and 4 bases from J, with 18 bases between. The CDR3 totals 15 residues. From germline, CDR1 is DFQATT and CDR2 SNEGSKA (reference sequence). The CDR3 region is CSASEPFKGGTEAFF. CDR3 bases: TGCAGTGCTAGCGAACCCTTTAAGGGCGGCACTGAAGCTTTCTTT.

This clonotype was counted a few times. A clone one base away is much larger, so this may be a read error. The rearrangement joins TRBV6-2 or TRBV6-3 to TRBJ2-7; D remains ambiguous. The CDR3 is made up of 11 amino acids. The V end lost 4 bases, the J end lost 9 bases, and 10 bases lay between the germline ends. Germline CDR1 is MNHEY and CDR2 is SVGEGT. CDR3 region: CASSFSNAQYF. The CDR3 region has the DNA TGTGCCAGCAGTTTCAGCAACGCGCAGTACTTC.

This clonotype was detected once. A much larger clone lies one base from this, so it may be a read error. The chain recombines TRBV20-1 with TRBJ2-2; D might be TRBD2 (7 bases). CDR1 DFQATT and CDR2 SNEGSKA come from the germline V gene (reference sequence). Trimming stripped 5 bases from V and 6 bases from J, with 19 bases between. The CDR3 spans 15 residues. The CDR3 nucleotides read TGCAGTGCTCCAGGGGACGGGAGGCTCCCCGGGGAGCTGTTTTTT. It translates to CSAPGDGRLPGELFF.

The chain carries TRBV29-1 and TRBJ2-1; TRBD2 agrees at 8 bases. Germline V gene lookup returns CDR1 SQVTM and CDR2 ANQGSEA. V lost 2 bases and J lost 5; bases outside the gene matches: 11. The CDR3 length is 16 residues. The CDR3: CSVEWIGPGGDNEQFF. The CDR3 DNA reads TGCAGCGTTGAATGGATAGGTCCGGGGGGGGACAATGAGCAGTTCTTC.

The table lists this clonotype with many counts. The V call is TRBV7-9, the J call TRBJ1-6, with 8 bases that match TRBD1. Germline V gene data show CDR1 as SEHNR and CDR2 as FQNEAQ (reference sequence). The length of the CDR3 is 15 residues. V shed 5 bases, J shed 9 bases, and the junction held 9 bases outside the gene matches. As DNA, the CDR3 is TGTGCCAGCAGCCCCGGACAGGGATCTGCTTCACCCCTCCACTTT. Protein product: CASSPGQGSASPLHF.

A note on this clonotype: A much larger clonotype is one base distant, so this may be a read error. The J gene is TRBJ2-2, the V gene TRBV5-5, with 12 positions matching TRBD2. This CDR3 is 17 amino acids long. Germline loops: CDR1 SGHKS, CDR2 YYEKEE (reference sequence). As DNA, the CDR3 is TGTGCCAGCAGCCGATATCTAGCGGGAGGGAACACCGGGGAGCTGTATTTT. Amino acids: CASSRYLAGGNTGELYF. The full variable domain, in which reference TRBV5-5 and TRBJ2-2 provide the parts outside the CDR3, is DAGVTQSPTHLIKTRGQQVTLRCSPISGHKSVSWYQQVLGQGPQFIFQYYEKEERGRGNFPDRFSARQFPNYSSELNVNALLLGDSALYLCASSRYLAGGNTGELYFGEGSRLTVL.

Concerning this clonotype itself: With a much larger clone just one base away, this may be a read error. The chain employs TRBV10-3 and TRBJ2-3; D is possibly TRBD2 (6 bases). Between the trimmed V and J ends, which lost 0 bases and 2 bases, there was a span of 12 bases. CDR3 length equals 16 residues. CDR1 and CDR2 (germline): ENHRY, SYGVKD. The CDR3 DNA reads TGTGCCATCAGTGAGTCCCCAGCGGGCACCACAGATACGCAGTATTTT. Translation gives CAISESPAGTTDTQYF.

This clonotype occurred many times. The chain has TRBV5-6 and TRBJ2-7; the D is unclear. Germline V CDR1 and CDR2: SGHDT, YYEEEE. The CDR3 runs 14 residues. The V and J ends lost 4 bases and 2 bases respectively, with 13 bases between them. The CDR3 sequence: CASSAPGWPYEQYF. CDR3 bases: TGTGCCAGCAGCGCCCCGGGTTGGCCCTACGAGCAGTACTTC.